Included here is one TCR beta chain sequence, with context. There are 17 residues in the CDR3. The J segment lost 0 bases and the V segment lost 5 bases, leaving 6 bases of the junction unmatched. CDR1 is SGHNT, CDR2 YENEEA, per germline. This sample stems from a study of T cell repertoires in aging, cancer and after chemotherapy. TCR beta rearrangements were amplified from peripheral blood genomic DNA. A mixed TRB-A/B primer pool amplified rearranged TRB by multiplex touch-down PCR. TCRdb passed the multiplex PCR reads through MiXCR, listing each CDR3 protein once. The sample has several thousand distinct CDR3 sequences, around 29% seen once; the top ten hold approximately 30%.

The J gene is TRBJ2-6, the V gene TRBV11-3; TRBD2 matches 8 bases. The sample consisted of blood. The receptor's source is a human donor with a blood cancer. The CDR3 is CASSPGGAVSGANVLTF. The CDR3 bases are TGTGCCAGCAGCCCGGGGGGGGCAGTCTCTGGGGCCAACGTCCTGACTTTC.